This T cell receptor (beta chain) derives from a study of T cell repertoires in cytomegalovirus infection. Background on the study: CMV infection and matching HLA type were both indicated by public TCR beta signatures.

Study-wide findings and caveats: Cumulative public TCR beta family frequency identified carriers of CMV plus the relevant HLA. The ex vivo response was dominated by HLA-C-restricted CMV-specific TCR beta clonotypes.

About this clonotype itself: Its antigen is unknown.

TCRdb fed the reads into MiXCR, producing one record per CDR3 protein. The sample lists about 150,000 distinct CDR3 sequences, around a quarter seen once, with around 9.9% in the top ten. The CDR3 is 13 residues long. The trim removed 4 bases at V and 8 bases at J, leaving 5 bases unmatched. The germline V gene encodes CDR1 SGHAT and CDR2 FQDESV (reference sequence). The clonotype originates from a human donor in good health (CMV status not recorded). Some clones in this sample may be carry-over from other donors' samples. The sample was PBMCs. The V and J genes are TRBV11-1 and TRBJ1-3, with 7 bases identical to TRBD1. The CDR3 here is CASSSTGMHTIYF. The CDR3 region has the DNA TGTGCCAGCAGCTCGACAGGGATGCACACCATATATTTT.